This T cell receptor beta chain was retrieved from a study of cytomegalovirus exposure and HLA in healthy donors. J lost 7 bases, V lost 0 bases, and 3 bases had no gene match. The CDR3 runs to 14 residues. CDR1 and CDR2 (germline): SGHDT, YYEEEE. The PCR ran on 60 Vbeta and 13 Jbeta primers. Produced via immunoSEQ multiplex PCR; TCRdb's table is partial and in-frame only. The sample features 150,000 to 200,000 clones, with approximately 0.72% in its top ten. The genes are TRBV5-6 and TRBJ2-1; 8 bases line up with TRBD2. This receptor was identified in a woman aged 18-35 years in good health and CMV-seropositive. The sample taken for sequencing was PBMCs. CDR3 loop: CASSLGTSTNEQFF. The CDR3 region has the DNA TGTGCCAGCAGCTTGGGGACTAGCACGAATGAGCAGTTCTTC.